This T cell receptor (beta chain) was sequenced during a study of T cell repertoires in cytomegalovirus infection. Study overall: In the study, CMV epitopes included recently identified HLA-C-restricted and well-studied HLA-B-restricted ones. Shared public TCR beta signatures pointed to both CMV infection and a matching HLA type.

General observations from the study: Cumulative public TCR beta family frequency identified CMV carriers with the relevant HLA. In two of eight donors, the top clonotype was HLA-C-restricted CMV-specific.

TCRdb itself ran the reads through MiXCR, one entry per CDR3 protein. The data contain about 480,000 distinct CDR3 sequences, 30% to 40% of them singletons. The germline V gene has CDR1 MNHEY and CDR2 SMNVEV (reference sequence). With 7 bases removed from V and 4 bases from J, the gap between germline ends came to 20 bases. This CDR3 is 17 amino acids long. On this clonotype: Antigen unknown.

The source of this sequence is a human donor in good health (CMV status not recorded). Some clones in this sample may be carry-over from other donors' samples. The chain uses TRBV27 and TRBJ2-6; no reliable D call. Source: cultured PBMCs, taken from culture after CMV antigen stimulation. CDR3 sequence (DNA): TGTGCCAGCACCCCCTCGGACGGACGACGGGGGGCCAACGTCCTGACTTTC. It specifies CASTPSDGRRGANVLTF.